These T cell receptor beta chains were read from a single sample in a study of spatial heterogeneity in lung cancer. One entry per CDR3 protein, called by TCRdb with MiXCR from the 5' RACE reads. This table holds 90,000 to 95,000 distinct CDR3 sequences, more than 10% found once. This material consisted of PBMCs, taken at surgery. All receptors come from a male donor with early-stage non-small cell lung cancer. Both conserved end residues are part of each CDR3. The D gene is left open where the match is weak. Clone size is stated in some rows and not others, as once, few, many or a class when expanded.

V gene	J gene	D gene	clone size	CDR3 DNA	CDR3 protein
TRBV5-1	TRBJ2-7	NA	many	TGCGCCAGCAGCCCTCGGGAAGGGGTCTACGAGCAGTACTTC	CASSPREGVYEQYF
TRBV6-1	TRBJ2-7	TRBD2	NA	TGTGCCAGCACTGGACTAGCGGGAAACGAGCAGTACTTC	CASTGLAGNEQYF
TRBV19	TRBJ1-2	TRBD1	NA	TGTGCCAGTAGTGGGGACAGGGAAGATGGCTACACCTTC	CASSGDREDGYTF
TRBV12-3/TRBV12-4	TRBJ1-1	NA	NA	TGTGCCAGCAGTTTAGCTTGGACGGGTGGGACTGAAGCTTTCTTT	CASSLAWTGGTEAFF
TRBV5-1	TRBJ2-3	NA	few	TGCGCCAGCAGCTTGAGCCGGGCCCCTGGCACAGATACGCAGTATTTT	CASSLSRAPGTDTQYF
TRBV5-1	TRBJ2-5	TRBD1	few	TGCGCCAGCAGCACTGGCAGGACAGGACAAGAGACCCAGTACTTC	CASSTGRTGQETQYF
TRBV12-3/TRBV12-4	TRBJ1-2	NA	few	TGTGCCAGCAGCCAGGGAGCGGCCTATGGCTACACCTTC	CASSQGAAYGYTF
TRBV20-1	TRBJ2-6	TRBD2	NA	TGCAGTGCTCCACAAGCGGGAGAGACCGGGGCCAACGTCCTGACTTTC	CSAPQAGETGANVLTF
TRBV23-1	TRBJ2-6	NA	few	TGCGCCAGCAGTCCGAAGTGGGGGGCCAACGTCCTGACTTTC	CASSPKWGANVLTF
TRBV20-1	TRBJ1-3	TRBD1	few	TGCAGTGCTAGAGATCGGACAGGGCACACCATATATTTT	CSARDRTGHTIYF
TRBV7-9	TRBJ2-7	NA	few	TGTGCCAGCAGCACCCTAGGGGACGGATACTACGAGCAGTACTTC	CASSTLGDGYYEQYF
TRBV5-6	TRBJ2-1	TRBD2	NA	TGTGCCAGCAGCGGGGGACTAGCGGGAGACACCTACAATGAGCAGTTCTTC	CASSGGLAGDTYNEQFF
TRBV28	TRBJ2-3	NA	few	TGTGCCAGCAGTTCAGCCCCGACAGGATCCCAGGATACGCAGTATTTT	CASSSAPTGSQDTQYF
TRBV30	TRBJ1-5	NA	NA	TGTGCCTGGAGTTCGACAAGGGGGCAGCCCCAGCATTTT	CAWSSTRGQPQHF
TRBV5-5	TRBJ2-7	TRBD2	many	TGTGCCAGCAGCTCTGGATTAGCGGGGCTCTACGAGCAGTACTTC	CASSSGLAGLYEQYF
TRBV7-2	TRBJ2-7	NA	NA	TGTGCCAGCAGCTCCGTCGGGGTTTCGGGGCCTCGCGGGTCCGAGCAGTACTTC	CASSSVGVSGPRGSEQYF
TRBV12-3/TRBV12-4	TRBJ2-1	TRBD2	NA	TGTGCCAGCAGCGGGGGGGGGCGGAGCTCCTACAATGAGCAGTTCTTC	CASSGGGRSSYNEQFF
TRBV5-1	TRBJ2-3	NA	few	TGCGCCAGCAGCGACCGGGGCACAGATACGCAGTATTTT	CASSDRGTDTQYF
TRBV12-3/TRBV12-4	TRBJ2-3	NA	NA	TGTGCCAGCGTAAAGACAGTGGGGATCACAGATACGCAGTATTTT	CASVKTVGITDTQYF
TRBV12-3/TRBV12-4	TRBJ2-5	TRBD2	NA	TGTGCCAGCAGGGAAGGGACTAGCGGGAGCTGGGAGACCCAGTACTTC	CASREGTSGSWETQYF
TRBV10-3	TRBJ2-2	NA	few	TGTGCCATTCAAGACTCCTTGGGCCTCGGGGAGCTGTTTTTT	CAIQDSLGLGELFF
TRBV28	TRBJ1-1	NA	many	TGTGCCAGCAGTTCGTTCACTGAAGCTTTCTTT	CASSSFTEAFF
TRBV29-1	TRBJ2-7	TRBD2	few	TGCAGCGTTGGGGGACTAGGCCTAAAGGAGCAGTACTTC	CSVGGLGLKEQYF
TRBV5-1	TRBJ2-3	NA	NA	TGCGCCAGCAGCTTGGTGCGGCCACGTAGGACAGATACGCAGTATTTT	CASSLVRPRRTDTQYF